Reported below is one TCR beta chain. Its antigen remains unidentified. This sample was taken from a study of shared clonotypes between healthy human individuals. Findings and caveats of the study: A limitation of the genetic and exposure-history diversity represented arose from few donors.

V was pared by 0 bases and J by 5 bases, with 16 bases between. The CDR3 totals 15 residues. Germline lookup yields CDR1 GTSNPN and CDR2 SVGIG (reference sequence). The protocol was immunoSEQ multiplex PCR, while the TCRdb copy is restricted to in-frame clones and leaves out a portion. This sample has a few million clones, with approximately 90% found just once. This rearrangement joins TRBV30 to TRBJ1-2, with a tentative D call TRBD1 (5 bases). The receptor was isolated from a young man in good health. The specimen was naive CD4+ T cells sorted from blood. The subset denotes: CD45RA+ positively selected. The CDR3 nucleotides read TGTGCCTGGAGTGTTTCTACCGGGACGTTGTATGGCTACACCTTC. As protein: CAWSVSTGTLYGYTF.